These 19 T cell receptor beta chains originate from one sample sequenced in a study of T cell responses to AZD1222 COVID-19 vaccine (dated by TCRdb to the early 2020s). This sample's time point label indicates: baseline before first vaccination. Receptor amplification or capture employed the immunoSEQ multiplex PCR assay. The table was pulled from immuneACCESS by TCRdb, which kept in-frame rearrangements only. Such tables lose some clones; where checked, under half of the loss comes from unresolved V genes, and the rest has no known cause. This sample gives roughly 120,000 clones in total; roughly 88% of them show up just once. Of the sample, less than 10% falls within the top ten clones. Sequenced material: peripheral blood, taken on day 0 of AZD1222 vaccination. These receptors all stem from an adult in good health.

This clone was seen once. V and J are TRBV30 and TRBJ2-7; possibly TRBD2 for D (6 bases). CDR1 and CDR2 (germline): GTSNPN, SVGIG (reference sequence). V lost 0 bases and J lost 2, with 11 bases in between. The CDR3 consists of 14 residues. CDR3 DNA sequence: TGTGCCTGGAGTGTAGGGCGGGATCCCTACGAGCAGTACTTC. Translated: CAWSVGRDPYEQYF.

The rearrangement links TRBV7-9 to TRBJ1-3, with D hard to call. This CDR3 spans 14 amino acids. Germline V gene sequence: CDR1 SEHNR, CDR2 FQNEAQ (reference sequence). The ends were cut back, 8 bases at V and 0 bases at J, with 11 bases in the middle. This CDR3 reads CASHYESSGNTIYF. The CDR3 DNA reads TGTGCCAGCCATTACGAGAGCTCTGGAAACACCATATATTTT.

In nucleotides, the CDR3 is TGTGCCAGCAGCCAGAGCTCCTACGAGCAGTACTTC. It specifies CASSQSSYEQYF. The rearrangement joins TRBV3-1 (or the pseudogene TRBV3-2) to TRBJ2-7; D gene ambiguous. CDR3 length equals 12 residues. Trimming stripped 3 bases from V and 0 bases from J, with 3 bases between. Germline loops: CDR1 LGHDT, CDR2 YNNKEL (reference sequence).

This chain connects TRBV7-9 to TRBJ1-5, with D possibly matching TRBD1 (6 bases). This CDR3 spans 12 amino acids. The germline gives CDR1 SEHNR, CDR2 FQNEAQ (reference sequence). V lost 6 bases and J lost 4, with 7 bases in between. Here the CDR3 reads CASRRGNQPQHF. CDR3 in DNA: TGTGCCAGCAGGAGGGGGAATCAGCCCCAGCATTTT. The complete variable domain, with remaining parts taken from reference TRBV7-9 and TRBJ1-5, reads DTGVSQNPRHKITKRGQNVTFRCDPISEHNRLYWYRQTLGQGPEFLTYFQNEAQLEKSRLLSDRFSAERPKGSFSTLEIQRTEQGDSAMYLCASRRGNQPQHFGDGTRLSIL.

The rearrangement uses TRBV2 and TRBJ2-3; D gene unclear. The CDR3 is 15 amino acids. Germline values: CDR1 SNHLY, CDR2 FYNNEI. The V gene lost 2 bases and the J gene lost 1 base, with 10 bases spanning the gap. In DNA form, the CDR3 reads TGTGCCAGCAGTGAATTGGCGGCTGGCACAGATACGCAGTATTTT. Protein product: CASSELAAGTDTQYF.

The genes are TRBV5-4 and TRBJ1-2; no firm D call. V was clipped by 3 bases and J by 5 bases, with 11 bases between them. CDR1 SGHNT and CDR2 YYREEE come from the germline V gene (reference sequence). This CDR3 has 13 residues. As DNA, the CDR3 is TGTGCCAGCAGCTCCCCTGGTAAATATGGCTACACCTTC. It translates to CASSSPGKYGYTF.

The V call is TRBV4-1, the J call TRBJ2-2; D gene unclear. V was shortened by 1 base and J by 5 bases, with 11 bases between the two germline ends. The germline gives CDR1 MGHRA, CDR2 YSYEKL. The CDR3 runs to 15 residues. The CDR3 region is CASSQVIKRTGELFF. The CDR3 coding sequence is TGCGCCAGCAGCCAAGTTATAAAACGGACCGGGGAGCTGTTTTTT.

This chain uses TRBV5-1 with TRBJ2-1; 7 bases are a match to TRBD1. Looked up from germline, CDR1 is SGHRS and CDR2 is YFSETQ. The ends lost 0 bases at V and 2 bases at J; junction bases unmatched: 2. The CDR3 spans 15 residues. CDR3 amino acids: CASSLVGQPYNEQFF. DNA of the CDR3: TGCGCCAGCAGCTTGGTGGGACAGCCCTACAATGAGCAGTTCTTC.

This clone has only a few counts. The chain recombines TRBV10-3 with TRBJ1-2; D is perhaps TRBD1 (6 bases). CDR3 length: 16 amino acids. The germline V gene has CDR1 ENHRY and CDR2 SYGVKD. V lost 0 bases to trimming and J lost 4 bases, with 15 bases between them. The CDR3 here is CAISESIPDRFYGYTF. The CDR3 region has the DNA TGTGCCATCAGTGAGTCGATCCCGGACAGATTCTATGGCTACACCTTC.

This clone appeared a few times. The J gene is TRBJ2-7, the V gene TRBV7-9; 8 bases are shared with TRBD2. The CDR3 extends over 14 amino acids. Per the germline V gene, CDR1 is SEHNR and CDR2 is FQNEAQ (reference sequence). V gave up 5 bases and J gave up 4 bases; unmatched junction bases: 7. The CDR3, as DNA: TGTGCCAGCAGCACAGCACTAGCGGAGTACGAGCAGTACTTC. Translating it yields CASSTALAEYEQYF.

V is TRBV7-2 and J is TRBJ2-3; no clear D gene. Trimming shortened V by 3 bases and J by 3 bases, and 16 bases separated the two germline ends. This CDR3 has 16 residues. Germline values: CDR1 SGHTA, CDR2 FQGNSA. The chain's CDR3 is CASSFGHRSTTDTQYF. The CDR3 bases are TGTGCCAGCAGCTTCGGGCATCGCAGCACAACAGATACGCAGTATTTT.

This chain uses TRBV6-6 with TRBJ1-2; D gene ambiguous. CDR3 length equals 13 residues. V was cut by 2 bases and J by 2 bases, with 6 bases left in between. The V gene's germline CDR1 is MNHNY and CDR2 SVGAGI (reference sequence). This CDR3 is CASSYGNNYGYTF. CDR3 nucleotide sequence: TGTGCCAGCAGTTACGGAAACAACTATGGCTACACCTTC.

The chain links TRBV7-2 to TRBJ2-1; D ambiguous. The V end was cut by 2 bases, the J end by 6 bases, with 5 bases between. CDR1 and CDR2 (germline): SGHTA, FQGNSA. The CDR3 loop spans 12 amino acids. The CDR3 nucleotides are TGTGCCAGCAGCTTAATCGGCAATGAGCAGTTCTTC. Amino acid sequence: CASSLIGNEQFF.

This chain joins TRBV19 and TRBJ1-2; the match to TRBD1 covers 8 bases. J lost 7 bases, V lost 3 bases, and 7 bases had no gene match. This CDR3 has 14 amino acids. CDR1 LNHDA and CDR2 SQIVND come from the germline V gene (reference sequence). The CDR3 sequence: CASSIRGQGPGYTF. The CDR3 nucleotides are TGTGCCAGTAGTATCAGAGGACAGGGTCCTGGCTACACCTTC.

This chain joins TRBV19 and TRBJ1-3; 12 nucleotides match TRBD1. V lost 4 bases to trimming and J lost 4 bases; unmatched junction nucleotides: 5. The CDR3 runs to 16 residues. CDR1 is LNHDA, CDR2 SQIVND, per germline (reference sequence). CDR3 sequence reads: CASSKGTGGVGNTIYF. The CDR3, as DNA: TGTGCCAGTAGTAAAGGGACAGGGGGCGTCGGAAACACCATATATTTT. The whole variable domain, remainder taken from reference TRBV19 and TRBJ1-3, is DGGITQSPKYLFRKEGQNVTLSCEQNLNHDAMYWYRQDPGQGLRLIYYSQIVNDFQKGDIAEGYSVSREKKESFPLTVTSAQKNPTAFYLCASSKGTGGVGNTIYFGEGSWLTVV.

The CDR3 nucleotides are TGTGCCAGCAGCCAAGATTGGAAAAGGGGGAGCAATCAGCCCCAGCATTTT. The encoded protein is CASSQDWKRGSNQPQHF. The V and J genes are TRBV4-2 and TRBJ1-5, with a weak D call TRBD1 (6 bases). The CDR3 totals 17 residues. Per germline, CDR1 LGHNA and CDR2 YNFKEQ. The V and J ends lost 0 bases and 1 base respectively, with 13 bases between them.

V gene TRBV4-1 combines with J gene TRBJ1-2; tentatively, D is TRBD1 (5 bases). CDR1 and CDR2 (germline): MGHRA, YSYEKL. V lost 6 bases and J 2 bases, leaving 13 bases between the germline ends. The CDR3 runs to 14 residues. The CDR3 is CASSPGPSNYGYTF. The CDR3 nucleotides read TGCGCCAGCAGTCCAGGGCCGTCGAACTATGGCTACACCTTC.

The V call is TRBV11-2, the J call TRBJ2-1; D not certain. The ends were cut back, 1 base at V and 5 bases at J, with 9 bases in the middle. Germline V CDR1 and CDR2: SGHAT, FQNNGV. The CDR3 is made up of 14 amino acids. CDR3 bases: TGTGCCAGCAGCTTAGGGGTGTGGGACAATGAGCAGTTCTTC. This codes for CASSLGVWDNEQFF.

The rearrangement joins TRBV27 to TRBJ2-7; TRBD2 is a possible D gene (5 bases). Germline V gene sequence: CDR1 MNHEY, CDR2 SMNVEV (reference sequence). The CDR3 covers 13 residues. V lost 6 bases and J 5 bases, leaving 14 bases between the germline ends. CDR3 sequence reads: CASSPSGVNEQYF. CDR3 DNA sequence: TGTGCCAGCAGCCCCTCCGGGGTAAACGAGCAGTACTTC.